This record concerns one T cell receptor beta chain sequence. The antigen remains undetermined. The TCRbeta library was prepared with unique molecular identifiers. TCRdb used MiXCR to reprocess the PCR reads, holding one entry per CDR3 protein. The sample carries fewer than 1 million distinct CDR3 sequences, less than 20% recorded once. The sample originates from a study of T-cell reconstitution after alpha-beta-depleted transplantation in children. From germline, CDR1 is SGHRS and CDR2 YFSETQ. This CDR3 is built from 15 residues. Trimming took 4 bases from V and 3 from J, leaving 17 bases between them. Study-level points and caveats: Among T cells one year after transplant, newly produced cells accounted for most counts and diversity. By about two months after transplant, alpha-beta T cells reportedly arose from several hundred graft clones that had expanded. The study traced high day-60 TCRbeta diversity in some patients to surviving recipient T cells and thymic progenitors.

The J gene is TRBJ2-7, the V gene TRBV5-1; D possibly matches TRBD1 or TRBD2 (5 bases each). The TCR sequence derives from a male patient younger than 18 who had a stem cell transplant for acute lymphoblastic leukemia, so the T cells may come from the graft donor. This sample comprised PBMCs, mostly from graft donor cells, obtained 360 days after TCRalphabeta/CD19-depleted stem cell transplant. CDR3 bases: TGCGCCAGCAGCCCGGGACCGATTACCGGCTACGAGCAGTACTTC. As protein: CASSPGPITGYEQYF.